This T cell receptor beta chain stems from a study of cytomegalovirus exposure and HLA in healthy donors (TCRdb year 2017). Background on the whole study: In an earlier analysis of fewer than 750 of the donors, approximately 260 Gb of sequence data and 100 million or so unique TCR beta sequences from about 179 million T cells were reported. Rather than drawing on any new phenotypic data, the later analysis identified candidate immune exposures from TCR beta sequences and the way those sequences occurred across donors. An early release that covered some 640 HLA-typed donors contained approximately 320 gigabases of sequencing data and 80 million or so unique TCR sequences. On average, around 240,000 unique TCR beta nucleotide sequences were sequenced per donor among a few hundred genotyped donors of the cohort, with approximately 18% of those sequences being non-productive. Of the roughly 400 genotyped donors, about 80% fell in the genetic ancestry cluster associated with self-reported Caucasian donors. In a later analysis, previously published TCR beta repertoires from 666 donors were re-analyzed and high-resolution HLA genotyping was added so that TCR occurrence patterns could be studied. In addition to the first cohort of 666 subjects, a separate validation cohort of some 120 different subjects was used. The T cell repertoires of around 670 subjects were profiled by immunosequencing and related to cytomegalovirus serostatus. Because of strong linkage in the cohort, roughly 5 DR-DQ haplotypes were treated as single units for association and clustering. The aim of the study was to test whether cataloging public T cell receptors could identify signatures of past pathogen exposure. Donor age, sex, ethnicity and CMV serostatus were collected together with the repertoire data. Genome-wide SNP genotypes for about three fifths of the roughly 670 donors were used in a later genetic analysis, which treated that subset as a discovery cohort. An earlier analysis of around 580 of the donors used high-throughput TCR beta sequencing to judge whether each TCR beta V gene segment behaved as functional or pseudogenic. High-throughput TCR immunosequencing, statistical association of individual TCRs with disease status, and machine learning were combined to predict cytomegalovirus infection status. All discovery cohort repertoires had been generated on a single sequencing platform. The number of typed donors differed by locus: about 629-630 for A, B, C, DRB1 and DQB1; 500 to 550 for DQA1; approximately 600 for DPA1; and 450 to 480 for DPB1. Both class I and class II loci were covered by HLA typing, at four-digit resolution. Study-wide findings and limitations: A later genetic analysis reported fewer N-insertions in productive TCRs among donors in an Asian-associated ancestry cluster than the roughly 700-donor mean. The 87-base-pair reads could not distinguish some IMGT-functional V segments, including TRBV6-2 and TRBV6-3, so those segments were excluded. Most TCR sequences were seen in very few donors, while some public TCRs were found in many individuals. Because HLA typing was unavailable for some donors at each locus, only the typed subset was used in association tests. Most CMV-associated TCR beta chains appeared to be HLA-restricted in a later analysis, and the HLA associations seemed to be driven largely by CMV exposure. The authors suggested that the approach could potentially be extended to other disease states and immunological phenotypes. Cytomegalovirus status was reported to be diagnosed by the classifier with high specificity and sensitivity in both the original and validation cohorts. The presence/absence analyses assumed that sequencing depth was roughly uniform across donors, and that assumption may not be true. The only immune exposure information available for the cohort was CMV serostatus. Linkage disequilibrium might explain the correlated functional status among segregating V segments, but an unknown experimental factor could not be excluded. A total of some 180 TCR beta chains were listed by the study as associated with cytomegalovirus. Because counts were too low, roughly 16 rarely observed V segments, including chromosome 9 orphons, were left out of the earlier analysis of 587 of the donors. Three of the identified cytomegalovirus-associated TCR beta chains were confirmed in vitro to be specific for cytomegalovirus antigens. According to a later analysis, parvovirus B19, influenza, CMV and Epstein-Barr virus appeared linked to several top co-occurrence clusters. When HLA alleles, especially DR and DQ, strongly co-occurred, attributing TCR associations to individual alleles was difficult. At a false discovery rate of 0.05, a later analysis linked some 17,000 TCR beta sequences to specific HLA alleles. Compared with equally common non-associated chains, HLA-associated TCR beta chains in a later analysis were more clonally expanded and had lower generation probabilities. The sequencing pipeline was judged likely to have produced a cluster of highly shared sequence variants as a technical artifact. In an earlier analysis of around 600 of the donors, most TCR beta V segments were observed in productive rearrangements about 90% or about 30% of the time, broadly matching IMGT annotations. A further reported finding was that TCR beta sequences accurately predicted the HLA-A and HLA-B alleles for most subjects in the first cohort. V-gene and J-gene trimming of TCR beta chains was associated with a missense DCLRE1C variant in a later genetic analysis, and the association was replicated in an independent cohort. According to a later analysis, TCR association rates differed among HLA loci, with DRB1 alleles showing the most associated TCRs and HLA-C alleles showing the fewest. This cohort had only TCR beta chains sequenced, and the lack of alpha or paired-chain data limited which features could be detected.

There are 18 amino acids in the CDR3, from cysteine to phenylalanine inclusive. The retained sequence is limited to the CDR3, 54 bases, with the frame set at the first base. For CDR1 and CDR2, the germline V gene (reference sequence) lists SEHNR and FQNEAQ. The junction shows trimming of 0 bases on V and 4 bases on J, and the gene matches do not reach 7 bases of it. The cohort was made up of 650 to 700 healthy bone marrow donors. All cohort members were sampled while nominally healthy, although unrecorded immune exposures were likely present. The donor tested CMV seropositive, placing the donor among the roughly 300 seropositive members of the cohort. A peripheral blood sample was collected from each donor, and TCR beta sequencing was performed on peripheral blood mononuclear cells. The Qiagen DNeasy Blood Extraction Kit was used to extract genomic DNA from the blood cell samples. Libraries were built with the immunoSEQ multiplex PCR assay. A mixture of 60 forward primers for TCR Vbeta segments and 13 reverse primers for TCR Jbeta segments was used in the multiplex PCR. A multiplex PCR assay on genomic DNA amplified the CDR3 region of rearranged TCR beta genes. The Illumina HiSeq System was used to sequence the amplified TCR beta libraries as 87-base-pair reads. For the original study's pipeline: A later analysis tallied roughly 80 million unique TCR beta chains across the 666 repertoires, and around 9.9 million of those chains were shared by two or more donors. To remove PCR and sequencing errors, raw reads were error-corrected and collapsed into unique sequences using a nearest-neighbor algorithm that merged closely related sequences. Alignment of CDR3 sequences to IMGT reference sequences was used to assign V, D and J gene segments. For a sequence to be retained, at least a six-nucleotide match to both a V gene segment and a J gene segment was required. Rearrangements were classified as productive when the CDR3 lacked stop codons and remained in frame with V and J, and all other rearrangements were classified as non-productive. Following IMGT convention, CDR3 was defined as the stretch from the second conserved V-encoded cysteine up to the conserved J-encoded phenylalanine. In an earlier analysis of more than 550 of the donors, sequences lacking an unambiguous match to a single V gene segment were excluded. In an earlier analysis of some 590 of the donors, a V segment was called functional when productive rearrangements were above 56.7%, and segregating when the standard deviation between donors exceeded 5%. A statistical classification framework was built to diagnose cytomegalovirus status from the catalog of TCR beta chain sequences. In a later analysis, V and J genes were assigned by comparing TCR nucleotide sequences against IMGT/GENE-DB human TR gene sequences. Using the TCRdist pipeline, a later analysis assigned CDR3 sequences along with most-parsimonious VDJ recombination scenarios. In a later analysis, each TCR beta chain was defined by its CDR3 amino acid sequence together with its V-gene family, and reads without a unique V-gene family were excluded. To address suspected cross-contamination and a sequencing artifact, a later analysis removed approximately 590 highly shared, low-generation-probability nucleotide sequences. A later analysis calculated a clonal expansion index for each public chain from normalized within-repertoire ranks of inferred template counts. In a later analysis, generation probabilities were computed with a VDJ recombination model fitted to out-of-frame rearrangements, and the resulting probabilities were checked against IGoR. A later analysis scored TCR-TCR, TCR-HLA and TCR-CMV co-occurrence with hypergeometric tests, applying a repertoire-size bias correction to TCR pairs. A later analysis estimated false discovery rates by permuting HLA or CMV assignments 20 times. A later analysis grouped co-occurring TCRs with DBSCAN, adding TCRdist sequence similarity when clustering within HLA-allele-positive subsets. Repertoires with fewer than 30,000 or more than 120,000 public chains, plus five repertoires with anomalous nucleotide sharing, were excluded from co-occurrence clustering. The source is immuneACCESS, and TCRdb retained only in-frame sequences with V and J called. Part of the clones is not carried over; for the studies checked, unresolved V genes explain less than half of this, and the remainder is unexplained. Clone size and the V and J calls come from that table; the DNA yielded D and trimming. This sample gives roughly 120,000 clones in total; around 70% of them show up just once. The top ten hold 1.6% of the sample.

This clone has just a few counts. Its antigen is not yet known. No base qualities exist here, and no much larger clone lies one base off it. The sequenced material came from PBMCs. This receptor was taken from a man aged 25-45 years in good health and CMV-seropositive. This chain is built from TRBV7-9 and TRBJ2-1; 12 nucleotides in the junction match TRBD2. The sequenced DNA is TGTGCCAGCAGCTTAGCGCTGAGTCTAGCGGGAGGGTACAATGAGCAGTTCTTC. Its translation is CASSLALSLAGGYNEQFF.